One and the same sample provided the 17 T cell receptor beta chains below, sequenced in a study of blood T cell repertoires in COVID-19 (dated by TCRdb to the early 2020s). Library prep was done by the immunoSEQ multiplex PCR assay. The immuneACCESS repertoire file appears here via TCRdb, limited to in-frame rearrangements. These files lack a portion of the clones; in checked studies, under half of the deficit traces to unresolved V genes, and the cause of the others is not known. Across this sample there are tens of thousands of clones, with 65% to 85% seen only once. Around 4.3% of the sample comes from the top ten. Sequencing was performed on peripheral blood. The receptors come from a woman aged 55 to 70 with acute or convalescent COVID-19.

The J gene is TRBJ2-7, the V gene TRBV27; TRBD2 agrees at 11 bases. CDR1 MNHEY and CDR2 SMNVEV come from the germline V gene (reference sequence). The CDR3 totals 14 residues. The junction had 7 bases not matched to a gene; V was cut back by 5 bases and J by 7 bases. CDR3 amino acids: CASSQLAGDREQYF. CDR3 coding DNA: TGTGCCAGCAGTCAACTAGCGGGAGATCGGGAGCAGTACTTC.

The CDR3 spells CASSRGSRQPQHF. The DNA of the CDR3 is TGTGCCAGCAGCCGCGGGAGTAGGCAGCCCCAGCATTTT. The rearrangement links TRBV16 to TRBJ1-5; D is uncertain. In germline, CDR1 is KGHSY, CDR2 FQNENV. V was pared by 4 bases and J by 7 bases, with 11 bases between. The length of the CDR3 is 13 residues.

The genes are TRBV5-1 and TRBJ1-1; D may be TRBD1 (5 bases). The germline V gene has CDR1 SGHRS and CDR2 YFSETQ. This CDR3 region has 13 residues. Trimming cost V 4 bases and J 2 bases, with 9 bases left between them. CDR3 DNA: TGCGCCAGCAGCATAGGGGCAAACACTGAAGCTTTCTTT. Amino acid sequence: CASSIGANTEAFF.

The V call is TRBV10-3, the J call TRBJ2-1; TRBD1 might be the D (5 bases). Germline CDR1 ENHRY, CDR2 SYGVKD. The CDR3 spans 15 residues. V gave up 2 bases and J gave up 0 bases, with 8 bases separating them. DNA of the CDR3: TGTGCCATCAGTGAGACAGACAGCTCCTACAATGAGCAGTTCTTC. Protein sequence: CAISETDSSYNEQFF.

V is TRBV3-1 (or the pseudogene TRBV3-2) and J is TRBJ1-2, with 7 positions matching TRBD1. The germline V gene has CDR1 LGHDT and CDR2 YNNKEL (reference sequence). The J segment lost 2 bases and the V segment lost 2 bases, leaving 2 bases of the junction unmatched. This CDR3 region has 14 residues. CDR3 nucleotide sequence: TGTGCCAGCAGCCAACGGGGACAGAACTATGGCTACACCTTC. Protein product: CASSQRGQNYGYTF.

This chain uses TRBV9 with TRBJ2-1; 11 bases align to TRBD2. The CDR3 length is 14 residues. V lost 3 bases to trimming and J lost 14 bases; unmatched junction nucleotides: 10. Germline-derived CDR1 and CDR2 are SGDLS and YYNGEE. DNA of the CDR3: TGTGCCAGCAGCGCCGGGACTAGCGGACGCCAGGAGTTCTTC. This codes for CASSAGTSGRQEFF.

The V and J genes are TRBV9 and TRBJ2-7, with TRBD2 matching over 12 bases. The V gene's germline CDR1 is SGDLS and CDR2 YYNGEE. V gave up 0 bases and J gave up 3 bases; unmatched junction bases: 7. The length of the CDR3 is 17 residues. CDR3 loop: CASSVGLAGGISYEQYF. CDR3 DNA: TGTGCCAGCAGCGTAGGGCTAGCGGGGGGGATCAGCTACGAGCAGTACTTC.

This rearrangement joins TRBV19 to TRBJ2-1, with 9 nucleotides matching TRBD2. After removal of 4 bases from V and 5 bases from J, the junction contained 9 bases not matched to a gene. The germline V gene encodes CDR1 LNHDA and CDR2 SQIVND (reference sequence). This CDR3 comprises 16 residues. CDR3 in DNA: TGTGCCAGTAGTAATAGCGGGAGAAGCTTCCACAATGAGCAGTTCTTC. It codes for CASSNSGRSFHNEQFF.

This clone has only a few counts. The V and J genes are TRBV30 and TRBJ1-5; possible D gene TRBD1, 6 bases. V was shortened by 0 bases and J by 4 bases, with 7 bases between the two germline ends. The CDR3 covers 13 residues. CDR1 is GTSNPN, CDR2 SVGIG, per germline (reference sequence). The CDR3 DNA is TGTGCCTGGAGTGTACAGGGAAATCAGCCCCAGCATTTT. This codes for CAWSVQGNQPQHF.

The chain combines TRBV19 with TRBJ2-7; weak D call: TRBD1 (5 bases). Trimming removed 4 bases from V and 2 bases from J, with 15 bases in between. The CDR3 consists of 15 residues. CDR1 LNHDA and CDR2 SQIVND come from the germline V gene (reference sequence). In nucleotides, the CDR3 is TGTGCCAGTAGTACAAAAACCAGGGCTACCTACGAGCAGTACTTC. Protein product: CASSTKTRATYEQYF.

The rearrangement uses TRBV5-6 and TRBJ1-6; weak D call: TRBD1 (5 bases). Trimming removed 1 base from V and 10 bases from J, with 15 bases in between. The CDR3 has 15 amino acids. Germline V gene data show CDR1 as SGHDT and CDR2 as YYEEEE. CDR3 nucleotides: TGTGCCAGCAGCTTGTTGCGGGGGATGGGCTCACCCCTCCACTTT. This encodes CASSLLRGMGSPLHF.

The CDR3 DNA reads as TGTGCCAGCTCACCGGGACAGGGACCATATAGCAATCAGCCCCAGCATTTT. Translation gives CASSPGQGPYSNQPQHF. The chain has TRBV18 and TRBJ1-5; 9 bases map to TRBD1. Germline loops: CDR1 KGHSH, CDR2 LQKENI. The CDR3 runs 17 residues. The V and J ends lost 3 bases and 0 bases, in that order; junction bases with no gene match: 6.

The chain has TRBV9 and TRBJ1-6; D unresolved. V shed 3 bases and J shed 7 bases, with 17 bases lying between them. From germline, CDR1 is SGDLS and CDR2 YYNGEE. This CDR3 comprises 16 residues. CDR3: CASSASWGARNSPLHF. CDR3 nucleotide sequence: TGTGCCAGCAGCGCCTCTTGGGGAGCGAGAAATTCACCCCTCCACTTT.

This CDR3 is CASSLALTGDWAGELFF. Written as DNA, the CDR3 is TGCGCCAGCAGCTTGGCCCTCACAGGCGATTGGGCCGGGGAGCTGTTTTTT. This chain joins TRBV5-1 and TRBJ2-2, with D maybe TRBD1 (5 bases). Germline V gene data show CDR1 as SGHRS and CDR2 as YFSETQ. V was pared by 0 bases and J by 6 bases, with 18 bases between. This CDR3 has 17 residues. Full variable domain (rest looked up from reference TRBV5-1 and TRBJ2-2): KAGVTQTPRYLIKTRGQQVTLSCSPISGHRSVSWYQQTPGQGLQFLFEYFSETQRNKGNFPGRFSGRQFSNSRSEMNVSTLELGDSALYLCASSLALTGDWAGELFFGEGSRLTVL.

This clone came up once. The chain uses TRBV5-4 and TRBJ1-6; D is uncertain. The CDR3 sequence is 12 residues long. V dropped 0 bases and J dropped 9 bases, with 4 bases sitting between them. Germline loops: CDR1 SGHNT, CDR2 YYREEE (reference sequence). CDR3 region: CASSLDTSPLHF. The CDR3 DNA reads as TGTGCCAGCAGCTTGGACACTTCACCCCTCCACTTT. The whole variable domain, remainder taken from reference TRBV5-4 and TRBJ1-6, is ETGVTQSPTHLIKTRGQQVTLRCSSQSGHNTVSWYQQALGQGPQFIFQYYREEENGRGNFPPRFSGLQFPNYSSELNVNALELDDSALYLCASSLDTSPLHFGNGTRLTVT.

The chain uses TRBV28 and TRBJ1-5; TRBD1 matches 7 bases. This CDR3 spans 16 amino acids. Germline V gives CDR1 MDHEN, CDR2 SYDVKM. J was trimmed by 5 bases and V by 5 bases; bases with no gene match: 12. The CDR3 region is CASSTLDRDTDQPQHF. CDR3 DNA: TGTGCCAGCAGTACCCTCGACAGGGACACGGATCAGCCCCAGCATTTT. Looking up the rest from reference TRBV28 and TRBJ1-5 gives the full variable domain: DVKVTQSSRYLVKRTGEKVFLECVQDMDHENMFWYRQDPGLGLRLIYFSYDVKMKEKGDIPEGYSVSREKKERFSLILESASTNQTSMYLCASSTLDRDTDQPQHFGDGTRLSIL.

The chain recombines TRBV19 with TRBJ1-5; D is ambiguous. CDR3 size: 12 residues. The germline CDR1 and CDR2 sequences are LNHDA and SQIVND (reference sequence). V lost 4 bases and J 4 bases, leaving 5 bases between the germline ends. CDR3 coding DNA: TGTGCCAGTAGTAATAGAAATCAGCCCCAGCATTTT. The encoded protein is CASSNRNQPQHF.